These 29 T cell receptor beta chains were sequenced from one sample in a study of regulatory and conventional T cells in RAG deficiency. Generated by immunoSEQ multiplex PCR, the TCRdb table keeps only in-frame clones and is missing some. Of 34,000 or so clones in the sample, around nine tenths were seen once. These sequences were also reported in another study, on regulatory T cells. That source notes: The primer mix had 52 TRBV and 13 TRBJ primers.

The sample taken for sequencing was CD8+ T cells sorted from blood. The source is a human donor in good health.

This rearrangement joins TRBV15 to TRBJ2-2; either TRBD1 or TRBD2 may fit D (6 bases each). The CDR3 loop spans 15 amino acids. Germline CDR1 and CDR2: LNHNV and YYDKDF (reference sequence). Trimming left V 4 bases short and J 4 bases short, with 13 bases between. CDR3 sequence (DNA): TGTGCCACCAGCAAAGACAGGCGGGGCACCGGGGAGCTGTTTTTT. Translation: CATSKDRRGTGELFF.

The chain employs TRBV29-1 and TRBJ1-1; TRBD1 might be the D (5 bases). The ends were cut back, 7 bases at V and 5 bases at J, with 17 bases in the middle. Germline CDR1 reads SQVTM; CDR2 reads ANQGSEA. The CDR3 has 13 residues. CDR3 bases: TGCAGCGCGCTCAGGGCCTGGGGAACTGAAGCTTTCTTT. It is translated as CSALRAWGTEAFF. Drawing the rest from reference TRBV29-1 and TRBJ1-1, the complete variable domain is SAVISQKPSRDICQRGTSLTIQCQVDSQVTMMFWYRQQPGQSLTLIATANQGSEATYESGFVIDKFPISRPNLTFSTLTVSNMSPEDSSIYLCSALRAWGTEAFFGQGTRLTVV.

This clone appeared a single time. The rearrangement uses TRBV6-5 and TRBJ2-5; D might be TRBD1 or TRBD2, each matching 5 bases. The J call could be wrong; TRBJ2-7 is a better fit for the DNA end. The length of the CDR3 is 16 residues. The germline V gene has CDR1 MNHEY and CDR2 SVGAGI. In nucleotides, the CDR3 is TGTGCCAGCAGTTACGCGACCGGGACGGCACTTTACGAGCAGTACTTC. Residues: CASSYATGTALYEQYF.

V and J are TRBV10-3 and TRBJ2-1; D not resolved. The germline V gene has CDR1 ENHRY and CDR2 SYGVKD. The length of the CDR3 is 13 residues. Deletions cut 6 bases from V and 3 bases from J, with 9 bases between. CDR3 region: CAISPPGYNEQFF. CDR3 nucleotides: TGTGCCATCAGCCCCCCCGGCTACAATGAGCAGTTCTTC.

The CDR3 here is CASSLDPMGTEAFF. CDR3 bases: TGTGCCAGCAGCTTAGATCCTATGGGAACTGAAGCTTTCTTT. The chain combines TRBV11-2 with TRBJ1-1; D is unresolved. The CDR3 contains 14 residues. The germline V gene encodes CDR1 SGHAT and CDR2 FQNNGV. V was clipped by 0 bases and J by 5 bases, with 10 bases between them.

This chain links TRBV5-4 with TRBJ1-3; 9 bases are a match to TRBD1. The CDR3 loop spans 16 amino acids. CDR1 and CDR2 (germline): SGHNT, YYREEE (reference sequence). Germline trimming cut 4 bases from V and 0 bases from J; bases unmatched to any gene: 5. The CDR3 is CASSLPGQGSGNTIYF. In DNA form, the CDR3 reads TGTGCCAGCAGCCTTCCGGGACAGGGCTCTGGAAACACCATATATTTT.

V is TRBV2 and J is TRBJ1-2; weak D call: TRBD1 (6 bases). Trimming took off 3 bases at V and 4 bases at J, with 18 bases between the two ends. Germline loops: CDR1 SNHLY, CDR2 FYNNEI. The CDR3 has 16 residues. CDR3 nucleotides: TGTGCCAGCAGTGATAACAGGGAGATATCGTCCTATGGCTACACCTTC. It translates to CASSDNREISSYGYTF.

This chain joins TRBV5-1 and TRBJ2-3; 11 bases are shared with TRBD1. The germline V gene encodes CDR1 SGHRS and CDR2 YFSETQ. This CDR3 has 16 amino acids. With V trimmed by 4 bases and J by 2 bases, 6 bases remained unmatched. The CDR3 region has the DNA TGCGCCAGCAGCCTCGGGACAGGGGGTGTCACAGATACGCAGTATTTT. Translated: CASSLGTGGVTDTQYF.

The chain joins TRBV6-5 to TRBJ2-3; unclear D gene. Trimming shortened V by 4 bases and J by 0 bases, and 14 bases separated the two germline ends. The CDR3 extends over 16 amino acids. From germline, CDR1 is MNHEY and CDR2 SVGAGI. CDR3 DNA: TGTGCCAGCAGTTTTAATGAGATGGCTAGCACAGATACGCAGTATTTT. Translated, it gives CASSFNEMASTDTQYF.

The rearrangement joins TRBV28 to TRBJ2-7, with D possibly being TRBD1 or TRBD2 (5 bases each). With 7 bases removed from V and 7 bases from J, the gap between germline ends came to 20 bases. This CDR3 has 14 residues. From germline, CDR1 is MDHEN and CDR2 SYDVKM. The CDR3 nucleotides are TGTGCCAGCACCAGGGACGGAGTCTTTAGAGAGCAGTACTTC. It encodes CASTRDGVFREQYF.

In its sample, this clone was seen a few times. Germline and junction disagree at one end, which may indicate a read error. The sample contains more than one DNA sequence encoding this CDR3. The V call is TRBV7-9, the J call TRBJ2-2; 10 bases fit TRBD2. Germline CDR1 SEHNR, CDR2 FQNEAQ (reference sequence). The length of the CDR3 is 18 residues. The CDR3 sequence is CASSHHPSGGRNTGELFF. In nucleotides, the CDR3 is TGCGCCAGCAGCCACCACCCTAGCGGGGGCCGGAACACCGGGGAGCTGTTTTTT. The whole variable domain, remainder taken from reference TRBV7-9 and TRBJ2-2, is DTGVSQNPRHKITKRGQNVTFRCDPISEHNRLYWYRQTLGQGPEFLTYFQNEAQLEKSRLLSDRFSAERPKGSFSTLEIQRTEQGDSAMYLCASSHHPSGGRNTGELFFGEGSRLTVL.

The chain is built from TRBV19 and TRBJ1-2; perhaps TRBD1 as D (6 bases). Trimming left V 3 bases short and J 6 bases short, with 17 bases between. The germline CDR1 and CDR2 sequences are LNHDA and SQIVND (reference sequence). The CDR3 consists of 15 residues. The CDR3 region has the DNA TGTGCCAGTAGTATCTTGCAGGGGAATTGGAATGGCTACACCTTC. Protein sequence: CASSILQGNWNGYTF.

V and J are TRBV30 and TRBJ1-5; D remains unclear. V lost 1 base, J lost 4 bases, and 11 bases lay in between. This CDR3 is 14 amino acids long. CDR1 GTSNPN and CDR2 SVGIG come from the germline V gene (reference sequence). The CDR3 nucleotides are TGTGCCTGGAGTGGTGTGCGGGAAAATCAGCCCCAGCATTTT. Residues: CAWSGVRENQPQHF.

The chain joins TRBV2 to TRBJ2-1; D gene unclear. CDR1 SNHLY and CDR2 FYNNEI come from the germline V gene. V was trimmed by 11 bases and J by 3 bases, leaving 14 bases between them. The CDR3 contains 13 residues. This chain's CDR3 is CARTIEDYNEQFF. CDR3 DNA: TGTGCCCGCACAATAGAAGACTACAATGAGCAGTTCTTC.

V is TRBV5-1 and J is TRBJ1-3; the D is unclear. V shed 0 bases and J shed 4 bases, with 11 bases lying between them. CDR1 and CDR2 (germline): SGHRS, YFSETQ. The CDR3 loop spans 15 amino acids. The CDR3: CASSLERVLGNTIYF. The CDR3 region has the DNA TGCGCCAGCAGCTTGGAGAGGGTGCTGGGAAACACCATATATTTT.

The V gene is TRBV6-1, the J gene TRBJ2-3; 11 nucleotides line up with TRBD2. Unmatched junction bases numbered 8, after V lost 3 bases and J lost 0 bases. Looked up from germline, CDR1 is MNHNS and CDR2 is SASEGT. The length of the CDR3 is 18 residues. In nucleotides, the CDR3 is TGTGCCAGCAGTGAGAGGCGGCTAGCGGGAGGAAGCACAGATACGCAGTATTTT. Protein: CASSERRLAGGSTDTQYF.

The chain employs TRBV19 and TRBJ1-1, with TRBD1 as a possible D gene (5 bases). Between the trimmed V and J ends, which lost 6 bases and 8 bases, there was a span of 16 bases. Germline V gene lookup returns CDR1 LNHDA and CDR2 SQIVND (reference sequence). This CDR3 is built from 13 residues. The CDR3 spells CASSPGPWTEAFF. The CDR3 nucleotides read TGTGCCAGTAGCCCCGGACCCTGGACAGAAGCTTTCTTT.

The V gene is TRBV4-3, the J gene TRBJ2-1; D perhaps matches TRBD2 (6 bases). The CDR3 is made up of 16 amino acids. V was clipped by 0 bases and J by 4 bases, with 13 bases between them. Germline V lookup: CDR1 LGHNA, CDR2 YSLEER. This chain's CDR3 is CASSQESLARYNEQFF. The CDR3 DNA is TGCGCCAGCAGCCAAGAAAGTCTAGCGCGTTACAATGAGCAGTTCTTC.

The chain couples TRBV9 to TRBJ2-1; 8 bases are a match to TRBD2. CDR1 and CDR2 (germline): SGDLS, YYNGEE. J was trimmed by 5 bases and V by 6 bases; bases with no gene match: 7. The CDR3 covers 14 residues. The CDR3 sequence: CASTKTGGDNEQFF. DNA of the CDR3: TGTGCCAGCACCAAAACCGGGGGGGACAATGAGCAGTTCTTC.

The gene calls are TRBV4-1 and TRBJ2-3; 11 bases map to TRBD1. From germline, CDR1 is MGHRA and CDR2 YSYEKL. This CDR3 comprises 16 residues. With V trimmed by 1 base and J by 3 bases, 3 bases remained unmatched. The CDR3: CASSQVGTGGTDTQYF. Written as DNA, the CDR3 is TGCGCCAGCAGCCAAGTGGGGACAGGGGGGACAGATACGCAGTATTTT.

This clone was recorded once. CDR3 nucleotide sequence: TGTGCCAGCAGCTTCTCTAGCGGATTGGGCTCCTACGAGCAGTACTTC. It codes for CASSFSSGLGSYEQYF. The chain combines TRBV5-6 with TRBJ2-7; 7 bases agree with TRBD2. Germline V lookup: CDR1 SGHDT, CDR2 YYEEEE. The CDR3 sequence is 16 residues long. V lost 2 bases and J lost 0; bases outside the gene matches: 8.

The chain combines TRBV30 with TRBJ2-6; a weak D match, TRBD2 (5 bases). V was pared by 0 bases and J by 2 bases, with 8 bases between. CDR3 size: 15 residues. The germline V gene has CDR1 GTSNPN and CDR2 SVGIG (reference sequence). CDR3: CAWSVSGAGANVLTF. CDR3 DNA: TGTGCCTGGAGTGTATCCGGGGCTGGGGCCAACGTCCTGACTTTC.

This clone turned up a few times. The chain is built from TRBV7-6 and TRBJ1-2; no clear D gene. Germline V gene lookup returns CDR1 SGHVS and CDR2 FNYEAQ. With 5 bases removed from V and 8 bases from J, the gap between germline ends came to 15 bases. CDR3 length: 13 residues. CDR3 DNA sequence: TGTGCCAGCAGCCCCCCAGAGCCAGCCGGCTACACCTTC. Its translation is CASSPPEPAGYTF.

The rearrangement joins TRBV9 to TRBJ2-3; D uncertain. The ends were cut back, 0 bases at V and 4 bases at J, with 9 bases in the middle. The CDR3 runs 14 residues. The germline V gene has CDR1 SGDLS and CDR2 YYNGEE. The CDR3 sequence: CASSVVGYPDTQYF. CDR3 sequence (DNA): TGTGCCAGCAGCGTAGTGGGGTATCCAGATACGCAGTATTTT.

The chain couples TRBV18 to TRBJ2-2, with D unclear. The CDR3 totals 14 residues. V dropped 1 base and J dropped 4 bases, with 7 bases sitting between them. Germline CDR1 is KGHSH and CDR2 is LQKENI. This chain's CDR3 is CASSPRPGTGELFF. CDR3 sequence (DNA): TGTGCCAGCTCACCACGACCGGGCACCGGGGAGCTGTTTTTT.

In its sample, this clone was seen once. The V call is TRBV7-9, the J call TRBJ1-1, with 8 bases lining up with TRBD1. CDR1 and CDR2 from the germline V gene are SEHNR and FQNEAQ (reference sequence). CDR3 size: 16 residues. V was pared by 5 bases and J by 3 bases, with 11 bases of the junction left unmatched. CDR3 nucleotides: TGTGCCAGCAGCCCGACGCAGGGGGCTAAGTACACTGAAGCTTTCTTT. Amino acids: CASSPTQGAKYTEAFF.

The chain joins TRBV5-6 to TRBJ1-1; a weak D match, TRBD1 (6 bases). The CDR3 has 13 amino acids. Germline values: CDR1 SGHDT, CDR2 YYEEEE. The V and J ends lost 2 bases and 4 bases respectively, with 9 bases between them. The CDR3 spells CASSFGQITEAFF. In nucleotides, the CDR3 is TGTGCCAGCAGCTTTGGACAGATCACTGAAGCTTTCTTT.

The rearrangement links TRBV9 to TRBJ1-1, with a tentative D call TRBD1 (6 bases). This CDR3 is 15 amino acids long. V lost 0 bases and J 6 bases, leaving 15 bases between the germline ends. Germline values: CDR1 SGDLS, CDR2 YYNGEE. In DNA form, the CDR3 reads TGTGCCAGCAGCGTAGAGGGGGGGAAGGTCGCTGAAGCTTTCTTT. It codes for CASSVEGGKVAEAFF. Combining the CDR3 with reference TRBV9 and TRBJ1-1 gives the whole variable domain DSGVTQTPKHLITATGQRVTLRCSPRSGDLSVYWYQQSLDQGLQFLIQYYNGEERAKGNILERFSAQQFPDLHSELNLSSLELGDSALYFCASSVEGGKVAEAFFGQGTRLTVV.

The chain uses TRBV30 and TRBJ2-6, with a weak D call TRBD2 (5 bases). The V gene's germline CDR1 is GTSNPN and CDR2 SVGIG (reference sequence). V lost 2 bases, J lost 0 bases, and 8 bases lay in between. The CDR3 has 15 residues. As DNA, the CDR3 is TGTGCCTGGAGTCTCGGGAACTCTGGGGCCAACGTCCTGACTTTC. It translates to CAWSLGNSGANVLTF.